Reported below is one T cell receptor (beta chain). CDR3 length: 15 amino acids. After removal of 6 bases from V and 5 bases from J, the junction contained 6 bases not matched to a gene. CDR1 and CDR2 (germline): MRHNA, SNTAGT. The data derive from a study of blood T cell repertoires in COVID-19. Under the authors' procedure: It was from reference gene primer amplification that nucleated cell counts were estimated. Here immunoSEQ multiplex PCR was the method, and the copy in TCRdb shows in-frame clones only, minus some. Clonal size and the V and J genes are those of that table, whereas D and trimming came from the DNA. The sample includes 200,000 or so clones, more than 65% of them seen just once.

The chain carries TRBV6-4 and TRBJ2-3, with 12 bases fitting TRBD2. The TCR originated in a woman between 25 and 40 years old who had recovered from COVID-19. The specimen was peripheral blood. CDR3 loop: CASSFGTSGQDTQYF. The CDR3 DNA follows: TGTGCCAGCAGCTTCGGGACTAGCGGGCAAGATACGCAGTATTTT.